This passage covers 19 T cell receptor beta chains from one sample sequenced in a study of control samples from healthy donors and cancer patients. The repertoire was sequenced with immunoSEQ multiplex PCR; TCRdb's copy has only in-frame clones and lacks some. The repertoire consists of about 160,000 clones, with roughly 94% occurring once and the leading ten covering around 15%. Specimen: PBMCs. The receptors were sampled from a man in his sixties with colorectal cancer.

The chain joins TRBV9 to TRBJ2-1, with 10 bases aligning to TRBD2. The CDR3 has 16 residues. Germline assignment: CDR1 SGDLS and CDR2 YYNGEE. The V gene end was trimmed by 0 bases and the J gene end by 4 bases; junction bases not matched to a gene: 4. CDR3: CASSVGASGGYNEQFF. The CDR3 nucleotides read TGTGCCAGCAGCGTAGGGGCTAGCGGGGGTTACAATGAGCAGTTCTTC.

In this sample, this clone turned up a few times. The V gene is TRBV6-6, the J gene TRBJ1-5, with TRBD1 matching 9 bases. V was clipped by 8 bases and J by 4 bases; unmatched bases: 6. CDR3 length: 14 amino acids. CDR1 MNHNY and CDR2 SVGAGI come from the germline V gene (reference sequence). The CDR3 sequence: CASRTGEGNQPQHF. In nucleotides, the CDR3 is TGTGCCAGCCGGACAGGGGAAGGAAATCAGCCCCAGCATTTT.

V gene TRBV7-8 combines with J gene TRBJ1-5; 8 bases match TRBD1. Germline CDR1 and CDR2: SGHVS and FQNEAQ. Unmatched junction bases numbered 13, after V lost 5 bases and J lost 4 bases. CDR3 length: 17 residues. This chain's CDR3 is CASSPDRGSDGNQPQHF. The CDR3 DNA reads as TGTGCCAGCAGCCCAGACAGGGGCTCCGACGGGAATCAGCCCCAGCATTTT.

The chain carries TRBV18 and TRBJ2-1; 11 bases align to TRBD2. In germline, CDR1 is KGHSH, CDR2 LQKENI. The CDR3 length is 16 residues. V was clipped by 0 bases and J by 5 bases; unmatched bases: 3. CDR3 DNA sequence: TGTGCCAGCTCACCACCGGCTAGCGGGGGGAACAATGAGCAGTTCTTC. Protein sequence: CASSPPASGGNNEQFF.

With regard to this clone: This CDR3 is also generated by other DNA sequences in the sample. The gene calls are TRBV5-1 and TRBJ2-7, with D unresolved. Trimming took off 0 bases at V and 1 base at J, with 8 bases between the two ends. The length of the CDR3 is 14 residues. CDR1 and CDR2 (germline): SGHRS, YFSETQ. The CDR3 DNA is TGCGCCAGCAGCTTGGCGGTAGCATCCTACGAGCAGTACTTC. Translation: CASSLAVASYEQYF. The complete variable domain, with remaining parts taken from reference TRBV5-1 and TRBJ2-7, reads KAGVTQTPRYLIKTRGQQVTLSCSPISGHRSVSWYQQTPGQGLQFLFEYFSETQRNKGNFPGRFSGRQFSNSRSEMNVSTLELGDSALYLCASSLAVASYEQYFGPGTRLTVT.

The gene calls are TRBV6-5 and TRBJ1-3; 7 positions agree with TRBD1. Germline V gene sequence: CDR1 MNHEY, CDR2 SVGAGI. Losses at the gene ends were 4 bases for V and 4 bases for J; bases not matched to a gene: 7. The CDR3 contains 15 residues. The CDR3 region is CASSSLRQGGNTIYF. In DNA form, the CDR3 reads TGTGCCAGCAGTTCTTTAAGACAGGGAGGAAACACCATATATTTT.

The chain recombines TRBV29-1 with TRBJ2-1; the D is unclear. This CDR3 has 16 residues. Germline values: CDR1 SQVTM, CDR2 ANQGSEA. V was shortened by 2 bases and J by 0 bases, with 14 bases between the two germline ends. CDR3 in amino acids: CSVEWMEINSYNEQFF. The CDR3 DNA sequence: TGCAGCGTTGAATGGATGGAGATTAACTCCTACAATGAGCAGTTCTTC.

The chain joins TRBV18 to TRBJ1-5, with 7 bases matching TRBD1. Germline CDR1 and CDR2: KGHSH and LQKENI. Unmatched junction bases numbered 3, after V lost 5 bases and J lost 5 bases. The CDR3 is made up of 13 amino acids. Here the CDR3 reads CASSTGADQPQHF. For the CDR3, the DNA is TGTGCCAGCTCAACAGGGGCAGATCAGCCCCAGCATTTT.

The sample holds one count of this clone. V is TRBV2 and J is TRBJ1-5; D remains unclear. The germline V gene encodes CDR1 SNHLY and CDR2 FYNNEI. The CDR3 is 12 residues long. V shed 4 bases and J shed 7 bases, with 8 bases lying between them. The CDR3 protein is CASSGEGQPQHF. DNA of the CDR3: TGTGCCAGCAGTGGGGAGGGCCAGCCCCAGCATTTT.

This chain links TRBV7-2 with TRBJ2-5; the D gene is possibly TRBD1 (6 bases). The CDR3 is 12 amino acids. CDR1 is SGHTA and CDR2 is FQGNSA in the germline V gene. V dropped 5 bases and J dropped 7 bases, with 11 bases sitting between them. Here the CDR3 reads CASSRDISTQYF. The CDR3 DNA reads TGTGCCAGCAGCAGGGACATTTCGACCCAGTACTTC.

This chain links TRBV28 with TRBJ1-4, with D perhaps matching TRBD1 (5 bases). V lost 10 bases to trimming and J lost 12 bases, with 21 bases between them. CDR1 is MDHEN, CDR2 SYDVKM, per germline. CDR3 length: 13 amino acids. CDR3 nucleotide sequence: TGTGCCACCCTAGAAAGCAGGGTGGGGGAACTGTTTTTT. This encodes CATLESRVGELFF.

V gene TRBV19 combines with J gene TRBJ1-3, with 9 positions matching TRBD1. CDR1 LNHDA and CDR2 SQIVND come from the germline V gene (reference sequence). The trim removed 6 bases at V and 0 bases at J, leaving 0 bases unmatched. The CDR3 has 14 residues. In DNA, the CDR3 is TGTGCCAGTAGGACAGGGGGCTCTGGAAACACCATATATTTT. Amino acid sequence: CASRTGGSGNTIYF.

The chain recombines TRBV30 with TRBJ2-3, with D maybe TRBD1 (5 bases). The CDR3 has 13 residues. Germline V gene lookup returns CDR1 GTSNPN and CDR2 SVGIG (reference sequence). Trimming took off 0 bases at V and 6 bases at J, with 10 bases between the two ends. The CDR3 sequence: CAWSVQGRDTQYF. In nucleotides, the CDR3 is TGTGCCTGGAGTGTCCAGGGTCGTGATACGCAGTATTTT.

The rearrangement uses TRBV5-4 and TRBJ2-5; maybe TRBD2 (6 bases). The CDR3 extends over 16 amino acids. Germline values: CDR1 SGHNT, CDR2 YYREEE (reference sequence). With 4 bases removed from V and 5 bases from J, the gap between germline ends came to 21 bases. The CDR3 spells CASSPRGGGADETQYF. Written as DNA, the CDR3 is TGTGCCAGCAGCCCCCGGGGAGGAGGGGCGGACGAGACCCAGTACTTC.

The chain links TRBV5-1 to TRBJ2-1; 8 nucleotides line up with TRBD2. The length of the CDR3 is 14 residues. The V gene end was trimmed by 6 bases and the J gene end by 4 bases; junction bases not matched to a gene: 6. Germline CDR1 SGHRS, CDR2 YFSETQ. The CDR3 loop reads CASTAGGSYNEQFF. CDR3 sequence (DNA): TGCGCCAGCACCGCGGGGGGCTCGTACAATGAGCAGTTCTTC.

The rearrangement links TRBV9 to TRBJ2-7; D is possibly TRBD1 or TRBD2 (5 bases each). The CDR3 loop spans 13 amino acids. Trimming removed 0 bases from V and 5 bases from J, with 9 bases in between. Looked up from germline, CDR1 is SGDLS and CDR2 is YYNGEE. CDR3 nucleotide sequence: TGTGCCAGCAGCGTAGTGGGGACCAACGAGCAGTACTTC. It is translated as CASSVVGTNEQYF.

As for this clone: At one end the junction does not follow the germline gene, possibly because of a read error. Other DNA variants within this sample encode the same CDR3. CDR3 sequence: CASSLAGNTEAFF. CDR3 nucleotide sequence: TGCGCCAGTAGCTTGGCAGGCAACACTGAAGCTTTCTTT. The chain couples TRBV5-1 to TRBJ1-1; D uncertain. CDR1 SGHRS and CDR2 YFSETQ come from the germline V gene. The CDR3 is 13 residues long.

The chain employs TRBV7-2 and TRBJ2-3; D possibly corresponds to TRBD2 (5 bases). V was pared by 5 bases and J by 1 base, with 7 bases between. The V gene's germline CDR1 is SGHTA and CDR2 FQGNSA. The CDR3 totals 13 residues. CDR3 coding DNA: TGTGCCAGCAGCCGCGGGCGCACAGATACGCAGTATTTT. Amino acid sequence: CASSRGRTDTQYF.

V and J are TRBV6-5 and TRBJ2-3; D might be TRBD1 (5 bases). The CDR3 runs to 14 residues. V gave up 0 bases and J gave up 4 bases, with 8 bases separating them. Per the germline V gene, CDR1 is MNHEY and CDR2 is SVGAGI. The CDR3 DNA reads as TGTGCCAGCAGTTACTCTAAGGGGCCAGATACGCAGTATTTT. Protein product: CASSYSKGPDTQYF.